Presented here are 21 T cell receptor beta chains from one specimen sequenced in a study of blood T cell repertoires in COVID-19. Only in-frame clones appear in the TCRdb table, and some are missing; sequencing was by immunoSEQ multiplex PCR. The sample has 150,000 to 200,000 clones, around 92% seen once. The material sequenced was peripheral blood. These receptors all stem from a man aged 30 to 39 with COVID-19, enrolled during active disease.

This clone was counted once. This rearrangement joins TRBV5-6 to TRBJ1-1, with 7 bases that match TRBD1. Germline trimming cut 2 bases from V and 8 bases from J; bases unmatched to any gene: 0. This CDR3 comprises 11 residues. Germline lookup yields CDR1 SGHDT and CDR2 YYEEEE. CDR3 residues: CASSLQGEAFF. The CDR3 DNA reads TGTGCCAGCAGCTTACAGGGGGAAGCTTTCTTT.

J is TRBJ2-2 and V is TRBV29-1, with D possibly matching TRBD2 (6 bases). The CDR3 loop spans 15 amino acids. Germline V lookup: CDR1 SQVTM, CDR2 ANQGSEA. V was pared by 7 bases and J by 2 bases, with 17 bases between. The DNA of the CDR3 is TGCAGCGCCTCGGGGGTCGCCTTCAACACCGGGGAGCTGTTTTTT. Translating gives CSASGVAFNTGELFF.

The CDR3 is CATSRGDAGLEGEQYF. For the CDR3, the DNA is TGTGCCACCAGCAGAGGAGATGCAGGGTTGGAGGGCGAGCAGTACTTC. This chain joins TRBV15 and TRBJ2-7; possible D gene TRBD2, 6 bases. This CDR3 comprises 16 residues. Germline CDR1 reads LNHNV; CDR2 reads YYDKDF (reference sequence). The V gene lost 1 base and the J gene lost 6 bases, with 19 bases spanning the gap.

V gene TRBV5-8 combines with J gene TRBJ2-7; D unresolved. Germline V CDR1 and CDR2: SGHTS, YDEGEE. V dropped 4 bases and J dropped 4 bases, with 6 bases sitting between them. CDR3 length: 11 amino acids. CDR3 sequence: CASSPRYEQYF. In nucleotides, the CDR3 is TGTGCCAGCAGCCCTAGGTACGAGCAGTACTTC.

V is TRBV6-1 and J is TRBJ2-5; 11 nucleotides line up with TRBD1. This CDR3 has 17 amino acids. In germline, CDR1 is MNHNS, CDR2 SASEGT. The ends lost 2 bases at V and 4 bases at J; junction bases unmatched: 9. CDR3: CASSERVRGQGGETQYF. The CDR3 nucleotides are TGTGCCAGCAGTGAAAGGGTTAGGGGACAGGGGGGAGAGACCCAGTACTTC.

This chain joins TRBV9 and TRBJ2-3, with 10 bases matching TRBD2. J gave up 5 bases and V 0 bases, and 3 bases lay outside the gene matches. Germline lookup yields CDR1 SGDLS and CDR2 YYNGEE. CDR3 length equals 15 residues. CDR3 in amino acids: CASSVGTSGVDTQYF. CDR3 bases: TGTGCCAGCAGCGTAGGAACTAGCGGGGTAGATACGCAGTATTTT.

The V gene is TRBV5-1, the J gene TRBJ1-6, with D possibly being TRBD1 (5 bases). The CDR3 totals 15 residues. V was cut by 5 bases and J by 7 bases, with 16 bases left in between. Germline V CDR1 and CDR2: SGHRS, YFSETQ. CDR3 sequence: CASSSTGTGNSPLHF. Written as DNA, the CDR3 is TGCGCCAGCAGTTCGACCGGGACTGGGAATTCACCCCTCCACTTT.

The rearrangement joins TRBV5-1 to TRBJ1-1; 7 bases are shared with TRBD1. V shed 9 bases and J 8 bases; nucleotides not matched to a gene: 13. Germline CDR1 reads SGHRS; CDR2 reads YFSETQ. The CDR3 loop spans 13 amino acids. The CDR3 sequence: CATQGGELAEAFF. CDR3 DNA: TGCGCCACCCAGGGGGGTGAATTAGCCGAAGCTTTCTTT.

The CDR3 bases are TGCGCCAGCAGCTTGGTTGCGGGCCTCAACTCCTACGAGCAGTACTTC. Its protein is CASSLVAGLNSYEQYF. J is TRBJ2-7 and V is TRBV5-1; TRBD2 is a possible D gene (5 bases). CDR3 size: 16 residues. Germline CDR1 SGHRS, CDR2 YFSETQ. Between the trimmed V and J ends, which lost 0 bases and 0 bases, there was a span of 13 bases.

This clone was observed a single time. CDR3 loop: CASSLNTHRGGANTEAFF. CDR3 in DNA: TGTGCCAGCAGCCTTAACACCCACCGGGGAGGTGCGAACACTGAAGCTTTCTTT. The J gene is TRBJ1-1, the V gene TRBV7-6; D gene unclear. V was clipped by 5 bases and J by 1 base, with 23 bases between them. Germline V lookup: CDR1 SGHVS, CDR2 FNYEAQ. The CDR3 length is 18 residues.

J is TRBJ2-7 and V is TRBV28, with 10 positions matching TRBD2. The V and J ends lost 2 bases and 5 bases, in that order; junction bases with no gene match: 6. The CDR3 length is 15 residues. CDR1 is MDHEN and CDR2 is SYDVKM in the germline V gene. The DNA for the CDR3 is TGTGCCAGCAGTTTAGGCGAAAGCGGGAGGGACGAGCAGTACTTC. It yields the protein CASSLGESGRDEQYF.

V and J are TRBV6-5 and TRBJ2-7; D possibly corresponds to TRBD1 (5 bases). The V gene's germline CDR1 is MNHEY and CDR2 SVGAGI. V dropped 7 bases and J dropped 6 bases, with 19 bases sitting between them. The CDR3 consists of 14 residues. CDR3 region: CASTDDPRAVEQYF. The CDR3 region has the DNA TGTGCCAGCACCGATGACCCCAGGGCGGTCGAGCAGTACTTC.

The chain employs TRBV6-6 and TRBJ1-3; 10 bases match TRBD1. V gave up 6 bases and J gave up 7 bases; unmatched junction bases: 9. Looked up from germline, CDR1 is MNHNY and CDR2 is SVGAGI (reference sequence). The CDR3 consists of 15 residues. In DNA, the CDR3 is TGTGCCAGCAGCACCCCGGGACAGGGGATTAACACCATATATTTT. This encodes CASSTPGQGINTIYF.

This clone has just a few counts. The gene calls are TRBV6-5 and TRBJ1-1; D call uncertain. The V end lost 2 bases, the J end lost 5 bases, and 15 bases lay between the germline ends. From germline, CDR1 is MNHEY and CDR2 SVGAGI. The CDR3 has 15 residues. The CDR3 region is CASSYRRPRETEAFF. The DNA for the CDR3 is TGTGCCAGCAGTTACCGACGTCCCCGGGAAACTGAAGCTTTCTTT.

The chain couples TRBV3-1 (or the pseudogene TRBV3-2) to TRBJ1-4; 11 bases line up with TRBD1. This CDR3 spans 16 amino acids. Looked up from germline, CDR1 is LGHDT and CDR2 is YNNKEL (reference sequence). Trimming cost V 1 base and J 6 bases; bases outside gene matches: 4. The CDR3 region is CASSQGDRGEYEKLFF. The CDR3 bases are TGTGCCAGCAGCCAAGGGGACAGGGGGGAGTATGAAAAACTGTTTTTT.

This chain joins TRBV6-5 and TRBJ2-1, with 14 bases that match TRBD2. The CDR3 has 16 residues. Looked up from germline, CDR1 is MNHEY and CDR2 is SVGAGI. Losses at the gene ends were 2 bases for V and 10 bases for J; bases not matched to a gene: 7. DNA for the CDR3: TGTGCCAGCAGTTACCCGACTAGCGGGGGGGCCCACGAGCAGTTCTTC. Amino acids: CASSYPTSGGAHEQFF.

V gene TRBV7-9 combines with J gene TRBJ2-7, with 11 nucleotides matching TRBD2. V dropped 3 bases and J dropped 4; count of bases not matched to a gene: 2. CDR1 and CDR2 (germline): SEHNR, FQNEAQ (reference sequence). The CDR3 spans 14 residues. CDR3 DNA sequence: TGTGCCAGCAGCTTGACTAGCGGGACGTACGAGCAGTACTTC. Its protein product is CASSLTSGTYEQYF.

The chain uses TRBV12-3 or TRBV12-4 and TRBJ2-5; 7 bases map to TRBD2. The CDR3 runs to 13 residues. V trimming: 11 bases; J trimming: 5 bases; junction bases outside the gene matches: 11. This chain's CDR3 is CACKAGPGETQYF. Here the CDR3 DNA reads TGTGCCTGTAAAGCGGGACCAGGGGAGACCCAGTACTTC.

The gene calls are TRBV4-1 and TRBJ2-2; 7 bases fit TRBD1. This CDR3 has 13 residues. Trimming removed 11 bases from V and 6 bases from J; junction bases left unmatched: 9. Germline V lookup: CDR1 MGHRA, CDR2 YSYEKL. CDR3 nucleotides: TGCGCCTCCAGAAGACAGGGCGCCGGGGAGCTGTTTTTT. Its translation is CASRRQGAGELFF.

The genes are TRBV7-2 and TRBJ1-3; 7 bases line up with TRBD1. V dropped 5 bases and J dropped 0; count of bases not matched to a gene: 7. This CDR3 contains 16 residues. From germline, CDR1 is SGHTA and CDR2 FQGNSA. DNA of the CDR3: TGTGCCAGCAGCATGTACCGACAGGGCTCTGGAAACACCATATATTTT. Translated, it gives CASSMYRQGSGNTIYF.

J is TRBJ1-2 and V is TRBV4-2, with D possibly TRBD1 on 5 matching bases. The CDR3 has 15 amino acids. V was shortened by 4 bases and J by 1 base, with 13 bases between the two germline ends. Per germline, CDR1 LGHNA and CDR2 YNFKEQ. The CDR3 here is CASSPGEWGNYGYTF. CDR3 sequence (DNA): TGTGCCAGCAGCCCGGGGGAATGGGGTAACTATGGCTACACCTTC.